A selection of T cell receptor beta chains follows, all from one sample in a study of molecular identifiers for immune sequencing clone quantification. TCRdb re-derived calls from the PCR reads in MiXCR, one entry per CDR3 protein. The top ten clones hold roughly 0.79% of a sample with about half a million distinct CDR3 sequences, roughly 26% of them seen once. The specimen was naive CD8+ T cells from blood, with Jurkat cell RNA spiked in. The receptor set was obtained from a human donor in good health. Some libraries in this study had Jurkat cell RNA spiked in. The conserved cysteine and the conserved F or W are not part of the CDR3 here. The order of the fields is clone size, J gene, V gene, CDR3 protein. Not all rows give a size; the values are once, few, many and, for expanded clones, a class.

many TRBJ2-3 TRBV7-6 ASSLVGGGITDTQY
. TRBJ2-3 TRBV28 ASSFEGVTTDTQY
. TRBJ1-5 TRBV4-3 ASSQDYRGLVSNQPQH
. TRBJ2-7 TRBV6-1 ASSATGFEQY
few TRBJ1-4 TRBV2 ASSEMAGSEKLF
. TRBJ2-7 TRBV20-1 SAPGGRRYEQY
many TRBJ1-1 TRBV29-1 SVEGSPDLNTEAF
many TRBJ2-7 TRBV28 ASSSPGENEQY
. TRBJ2-5 TRBV20-1 SARDLEQRTEETQY
many TRBJ1-1 TRBV7-9 ASSPTDRAILTEAF
. TRBJ2-5 TRBV28 ASGLTQRGGGTRC
few TRBJ2-7 TRBV9 ASSPLGAAAGYEQY
few TRBJ2-7 TRBV29-1 SVGAAAYEQY
few TRBJ1-5 TRBV12-3/TRBV12-4 ASSRMDQPQH
many TRBJ2-6 TRBV7-9 ASSSPRGPGANVLT
. TRBJ2-7 TRBV7-6 AGSLGFGPSYEQY
. TRBJ2-7 TRBV11-2 ASSLAGVGFTYEQY
. TRBJ2-3 TRBV3-1 ASSQDPRVDTQY
few TRBJ1-4 TRBV29-1 SVEDGTVRGKLF
. TRBJ1-4 TRBV7-9 ASSVQGTHFEKLF
. TRBJ1-4 TRBV5-6 ASSSRTDPTNEKLF
. TRBJ1-1 TRBV12-3/TRBV12-4 ASSLIGRLNTEAF
many TRBJ2-3 TRBV27 ASSLSGSSTDTQY
few TRBJ1-2 TRBV2 ASTEGGPANYGYT
few TRBJ2-1 TRBV20-1 SATSFYRGDNEQF
. TRBJ2-1 TRBV4-3 ASSHVGRSYNEQF
many TRBJ2-2 TRBV14 ASSPGLTPTGELF
few TRBJ2-7 TRBV11-2 ASSSRSSKTYEQY
many TRBJ1-1 TRBV7-6 ASSLARDMNTEAF
many TRBJ1-1 TRBV4-1 ASSQDDRPTEAF
many TRBJ2-3 TRBV20-1 SAPLLFEGGTDTQY
many TRBJ2-7 TRBV9 ASSPGQYEQY
few TRBJ1-5 TRBV12-3/TRBV12-4 ASSFVGTLDQPQH
few TRBJ2-1 TRBV11-2 ASEPSGDYNEQF
few TRBJ2-3 TRBV28 ASSFRDGGDSADTQY
. TRBJ1-5 TRBV15 ATSRDEGDRDRWPQH
many TRBJ1-2 TRBV4-1 ASSQDFAGGGGYT
. TRBJ2-1 TRBV5-4 ASSVGTSGYNEQF
few TRBJ1-2 TRBV10-3 AISESMGDYGYT
. TRBJ2-5 TRBV12-3/TRBV12-4 ASSSPGLGGETQY
many TRBJ1-3 TRBV15 ATSRDGTSGNTIY
. TRBJ2-3 TRBV16 ASSQSRLASTDTQY